This T cell receptor beta chain originates from a study of shared clonotypes between healthy human individuals. Across several immunoSEQ plates, the genomic DNA of each subset was split evenly. Measured with immunoSEQ multiplex PCR; TCRdb has only the in-frame clones, and not every one. The sample includes millions of clones, 85% to 95% of them seen just once. The CDR3 covers 15 residues. The V end was cut by 3 bases, the J end by 4 bases, with 15 bases between. Germline V gives CDR1 PRHDT, CDR2 FYEKMQ (reference sequence). The naive CD8 fraction comprised CD45RO-negative cells positively selected for CCR7 and excluded terminally differentiated effector memory CD45RA+ cells. Note on this clone: Its antigen is as yet unknown.

Study outcomes and limitations: Lower generation probabilities were found for non-shared clonotypes than for those shared by all four donors. A few donors showed sharing of around 5.3% of naive CD4 clonotypes. The donor pool, a small one, limited the genetic and exposure-history diversity represented.

The J gene is TRBJ1-1, the V gene TRBV13; possibly TRBD1 for D (6 bases). The sequence derives from a man younger than 35 in good health. Specimen: naive CD8+ T cells sorted from blood. CDR3 protein: CASSFTWTEGTEAFF. As DNA, the CDR3 is TGTGCCAGCAGCTTCACCTGGACAGAGGGCACTGAAGCTTTCTTT.